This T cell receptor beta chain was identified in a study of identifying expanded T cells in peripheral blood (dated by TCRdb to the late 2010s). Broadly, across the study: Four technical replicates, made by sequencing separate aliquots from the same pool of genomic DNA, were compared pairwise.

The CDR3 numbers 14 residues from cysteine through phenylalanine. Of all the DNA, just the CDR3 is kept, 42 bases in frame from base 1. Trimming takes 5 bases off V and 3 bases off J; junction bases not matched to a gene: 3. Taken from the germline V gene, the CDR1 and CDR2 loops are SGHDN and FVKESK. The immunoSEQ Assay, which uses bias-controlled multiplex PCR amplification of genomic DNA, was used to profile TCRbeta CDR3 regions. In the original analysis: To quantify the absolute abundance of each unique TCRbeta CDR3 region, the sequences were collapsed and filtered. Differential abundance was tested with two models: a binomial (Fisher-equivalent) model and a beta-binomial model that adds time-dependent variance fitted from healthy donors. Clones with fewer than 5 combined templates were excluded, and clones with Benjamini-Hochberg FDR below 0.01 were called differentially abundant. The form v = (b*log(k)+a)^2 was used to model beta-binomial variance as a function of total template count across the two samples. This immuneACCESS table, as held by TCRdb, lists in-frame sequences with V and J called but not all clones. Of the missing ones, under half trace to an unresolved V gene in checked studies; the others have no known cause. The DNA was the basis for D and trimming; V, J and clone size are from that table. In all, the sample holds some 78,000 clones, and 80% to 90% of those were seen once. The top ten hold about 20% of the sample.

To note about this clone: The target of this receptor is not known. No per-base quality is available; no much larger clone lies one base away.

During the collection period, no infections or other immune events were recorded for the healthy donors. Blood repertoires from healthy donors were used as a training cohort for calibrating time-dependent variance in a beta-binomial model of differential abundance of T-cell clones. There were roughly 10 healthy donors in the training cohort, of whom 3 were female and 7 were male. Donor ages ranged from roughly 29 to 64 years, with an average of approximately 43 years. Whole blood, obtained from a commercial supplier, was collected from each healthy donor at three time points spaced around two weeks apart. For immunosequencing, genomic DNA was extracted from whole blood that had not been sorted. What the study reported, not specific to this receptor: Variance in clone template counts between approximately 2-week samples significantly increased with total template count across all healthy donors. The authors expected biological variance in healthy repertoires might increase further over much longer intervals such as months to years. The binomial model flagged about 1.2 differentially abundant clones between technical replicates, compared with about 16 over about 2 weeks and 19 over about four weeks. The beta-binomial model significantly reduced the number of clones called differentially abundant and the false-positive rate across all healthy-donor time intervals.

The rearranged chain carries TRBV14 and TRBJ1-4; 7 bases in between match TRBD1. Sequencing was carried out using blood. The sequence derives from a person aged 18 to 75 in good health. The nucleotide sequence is TGTGCCAGCAGCATGACAGGGCCTAATGAAAAACTGTTTTTT. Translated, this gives CASSMTGPNEKLFF.